Each of the 32 T cell receptor beta chains below was sequenced from the same sample in a study of blood T cell repertoires in COVID-19. Produced via immunoSEQ multiplex PCR; TCRdb's table is partial and in-frame only. Of 200,000 or so clones in the sample, 85% to 90% were seen once. Specimen: peripheral blood. The source of these receptors is a woman aged 60-75 years with acute or convalescent COVID-19.

The chain links TRBV29-1 to TRBJ1-2, with 8 bases matching TRBD1. Germline lookup yields CDR1 SQVTM and CDR2 ANQGSEA. The CDR3 is 13 residues long. J was trimmed by 7 bases and V by 0 bases; bases with no gene match: 4. This chain's CDR3 is CSVEDQGAFGYTF. CDR3 coding DNA: TGCAGCGTTGAAGACCAGGGGGCGTTTGGCTACACCTTC.

The chain uses TRBV10-3 and TRBJ1-5, with a possible D match to TRBD1 (5 bases). Trimming cost V 2 bases and J 0 bases, with 8 bases left between them. The CDR3 has 15 residues. Germline loops: CDR1 ENHRY, CDR2 SYGVKD. CDR3 bases: TGTGCCATCAGTGAGCTCGGGGGTAGCAATCAGCCCCAGCATTTT. Its translation: CAISELGGSNQPQHF.

This chain links TRBV9 with TRBJ2-1; 7 bases agree with TRBD1. CDR3 length: 15 residues. Germline V gives CDR1 SGDLS, CDR2 YYNGEE. Trimming took 4 bases from V and 5 from J; bases not matched to a gene: 9. The CDR3 loop is CASSQYLTGNNEQFF. In nucleotides, the CDR3 is TGTGCCAGCAGCCAATACCTGACAGGGAACAATGAGCAGTTCTTC.

This clone has a count of ten or more. This chain links TRBV10-2 with TRBJ1-1; 8 nucleotides match TRBD1. Per germline, CDR1 WSHSY and CDR2 SAAADI. V lost 3 bases and J lost 4; bases outside the gene matches: 4. The CDR3 is made up of 14 amino acids. The CDR3 spells CASSDETGVTEAFF. CDR3 bases: TGCGCCAGCAGTGACGAGACAGGGGTCACTGAAGCTTTCTTT.

The V call is TRBV4-1, the J call TRBJ2-7, with 11 positions matching TRBD2. The CDR3 is 21 amino acids. Germline trimming cut 0 bases from V and 0 bases from J; bases unmatched to any gene: 16. The germline gives CDR1 MGHRA, CDR2 YSYEKL. CDR3 in amino acids: CASSQESPFTSGGSSSYEQYF. In DNA form, the CDR3 reads TGCGCCAGCAGCCAAGAAAGTCCCTTCACTAGCGGGGGTTCTAGCTCCTACGAGCAGTACTTC.

In DNA, the CDR3 is TGTGCCAGCAGCTCCGAAGACAGAGTTAATTCACCCCTCCACTTT. This codes for CASSSEDRVNSPLHF. The chain carries TRBV7-9 and TRBJ1-6; D might be TRBD1 (5 bases). The CDR3 covers 15 residues. Germline V gene sequence: CDR1 SEHNR, CDR2 FQNEAQ (reference sequence). V was trimmed by 4 bases and J by 6 bases, leaving 13 bases between them. The full variable domain, completed using reference TRBV7-9 and TRBJ1-6, is DTGVSQNPRHKITKRGQNVTFRCDPISEHNRLYWYRQTLGQGPEFLTYFQNEAQLEKSRLLSDRFSAERPKGSFSTLEIQRTEQGDSAMYLCASSSEDRVNSPLHFGNGTRLTVT.

The CDR3 reads CASSQNSPFGYTF. The CDR3 nucleotides are TGTGCCAGCAGCCAAAACAGCCCTTTTGGCTACACCTTC. This sequence joins TRBV3-1 (or the pseudogene TRBV3-2) and TRBJ1-2; D is uncertain. The germline V gene encodes CDR1 LGHDT and CDR2 YNNKEL (reference sequence). The length of the CDR3 is 13 residues. The germline V and J ends were trimmed by 2 bases and 7 bases, with 11 bases remaining between them.

This clone was found once. The chain links TRBV9 to TRBJ2-1, with 8 bases matching TRBD2. Germline CDR1 is SGDLS and CDR2 is YYNGEE. The CDR3 is 14 amino acids. Unmatched junction bases numbered 6, after V lost 4 bases and J lost 6 bases. The CDR3 sequence is CASSPGGAPNEQFF. CDR3 DNA sequence: TGTGCCAGCAGCCCCGGGGGGGCCCCCAATGAGCAGTTCTTC.

This clone was found a few times. The same CDR3 arises from other DNA sequences in this sample as well. V and J are TRBV10-3 and TRBJ1-1, with 7 positions matching TRBD1. J lost 5 bases, V lost 3 bases, and 6 bases had no gene match. This CDR3 region has 14 residues. Germline CDR1 ENHRY, CDR2 SYGVKD. The CDR3 DNA reads as TGTGCCATCAGTGACCGGACAGGAGATACTGAAGCTTTCTTT. This encodes CAISDRTGDTEAFF.

The V gene is TRBV18, the J gene TRBJ1-5; D is possibly TRBD1 (6 bases). Germline lookup yields CDR1 KGHSH and CDR2 LQKENI. V gave up 3 bases and J gave up 0 bases, with 12 bases separating them. The CDR3 spans 16 residues. The CDR3 spells CASSPGTTYSNQPQHF. As DNA, the CDR3 is TGTGCCAGCTCACCCGGGACAACATATAGCAATCAGCCCCAGCATTTT. Combining the CDR3 with reference TRBV18 and TRBJ1-5 gives the whole variable domain NAGVMQNPRHLVRRRGQEARLRCSPMKGHSHVYWYRQLPEEGLKFMVYLQKENIIDESGMPKERFSAEFPKEGPSILRIQQVVRGDSAAYFCASSPGTTYSNQPQHFGDGTRLSIL.

The chain carries TRBV6-2 or TRBV6-3 and TRBJ1-1, with 9 positions matching TRBD1. The ends lost 4 bases at V and 8 bases at J; junction bases unmatched: 8. The germline CDR1 and CDR2 sequences are MNHEY and SVGEGT. CDR3 length: 14 residues. The CDR3 is CASSLRQGVAEAFF. DNA for the CDR3: TGTGCCAGCAGTTTGCGACAGGGGGTCGCCGAAGCTTTCTTT.

This clone was observed once. The V gene is TRBV28, the J gene TRBJ2-7, with TRBD2 matching over 7 bases. From germline, CDR1 is MDHEN and CDR2 SYDVKM. The ends lost 7 bases at V and 0 bases at J; junction bases unmatched: 3. The CDR3 covers 13 residues. CDR3 in amino acids: CASIGGSSYEQYF. Written as DNA, the CDR3 is TGTGCCAGCATTGGCGGGAGCTCCTACGAGCAGTACTTC.

The rearrangement links TRBV29-1 to TRBJ2-1; D is unresolved. The V and J ends lost 7 bases and 7 bases respectively, with 17 bases between them. Germline V gene sequence: CDR1 SQVTM, CDR2 ANQGSEA. The CDR3 runs 13 residues. CDR3 loop: CSATLVLYNEQFF. CDR3 nucleotides: TGCAGCGCTACTTTAGTCCTATATAATGAGCAGTTCTTC.

The chain employs TRBV6-5 and TRBJ2-7; the D gene is possibly TRBD1 (6 bases). CDR1 is MNHEY, CDR2 SVGAGI, per germline. The V gene lost 4 bases and the J gene lost 8 bases, with 15 bases spanning the gap. This CDR3 has 13 residues. The CDR3 spells CASSSTGTLKQYF. The DNA of the CDR3 is TGTGCCAGCAGTTCTACAGGGACACTAAAGCAGTACTTC.

V usage is TRBV7-9 and J usage is TRBJ2-1; 13 nucleotides align to TRBD2. Trimming removed 5 bases from V and 5 bases from J; junction bases left unmatched: 6. Germline CDR1 is SEHNR and CDR2 is FQNEAQ (reference sequence). There are 16 residues in the CDR3. The CDR3 DNA reads as TGTGCCAGCAGCCCGGAGACTAGCGGGGGGAACAATGAGCAGTTCTTC. The encoded protein is CASSPETSGGNNEQFF.

This clone appeared once. V and J are TRBV11-3 and TRBJ2-7, with D unresolved. Germline CDR1 and CDR2: SGHNT and YENEEA. The V and J ends lost 6 bases and 0 bases respectively, with 21 bases between them. The CDR3 spans 17 residues. The CDR3 sequence: CASSHVEVWPRSYEQYF. The DNA for the CDR3 is TGTGCCAGCAGTCACGTCGAAGTGTGGCCCCGCTCCTACGAGCAGTACTTC.

This rearrangement joins TRBV5-1 to TRBJ1-2; 7 nucleotides agree with TRBD1. CDR3 length: 15 amino acids. The V and J ends lost 0 bases and 3 bases, in that order; junction bases with no gene match: 5. Germline V gives CDR1 SGHRS, CDR2 YFSETQ. CDR3 sequence: CASSLAQGGDYGYTF. For the CDR3, the DNA is TGCGCCAGCAGCTTGGCCCAGGGGGGAGACTATGGCTACACCTTC.

This clone has a single count. The genes are TRBV6-5 and TRBJ1-6, with D possibly being TRBD1 (5 bases). V dropped 2 bases and J dropped 7 bases, with 6 bases sitting between them. This CDR3 has 13 amino acids. Germline values: CDR1 MNHEY, CDR2 SVGAGI. The CDR3 sequence is CASSYDSNSPLHF. The CDR3 region has the DNA TGTGCCAGCAGTTACGACAGCAATTCACCCCTCCACTTT.

The J gene is TRBJ2-2, the V gene TRBV7-2, with 9 bases identical to TRBD2. The CDR3 is 19 residues long. The V and J ends lost 2 bases and 1 base, in that order; junction bases with no gene match: 11. Looked up from germline, CDR1 is SGHTA and CDR2 is FQGNSA. CDR3 loop: CASSLFGGGAVRNTGELFF. In DNA form, the CDR3 reads TGTGCCAGCAGCTTATTTGGCGGGGGGGCGGTAAGGAACACCGGGGAGCTGTTTTTT. Full variable domain (missing parts from reference TRBV7-2 and TRBJ2-2): GAGVSQSPSNKVTEKGKDVELRCDPISGHTALYWYRQSLGQGLEFLIYFQGNSAPDKSGLPSDRFSAERTGGSVSTLTIQRTQQEDSAVYLCASSLFGGGAVRNTGELFFGEGSRLTVL.

The chain carries TRBV28 and TRBJ2-7, with a possible D match to TRBD2 (5 bases). V lost 6 bases, J lost 4 bases, and 22 bases lay in between. Germline lookup yields CDR1 MDHEN and CDR2 SYDVKM. The CDR3 covers 16 residues. Here the CDR3 DNA reads TGTGCCAGCAGCCCCCCAGCCGGGGTCTTTCCTTACGAGCAGTACTTC. Protein sequence: CASSPPAGVFPYEQYF.

The chain carries TRBV9 and TRBJ1-2; 9 positions agree with TRBD1. In germline, CDR1 is SGDLS, CDR2 YYNGEE. This CDR3 has 15 residues. V lost 3 bases to trimming and J lost 5 bases; unmatched junction nucleotides: 8. For the CDR3, the DNA is TGTGCCAGCAGCGCGAGGACAGGGGATAGATATGGCTACACCTTC. Protein: CASSARTGDRYGYTF.

The V gene is TRBV25-1, the J gene TRBJ1-4, with 7 bases aligning to TRBD1. V shed 6 bases and J 4 bases; nucleotides not matched to a gene: 11. CDR3 length equals 16 residues. CDR1 MGHDK and CDR2 SYGVNS come from the germline V gene. The CDR3 coding sequence is TGTGCCAGCAGGGAGACAGGGATCCTAGATAATGAAAAACTGTTTTTT. It yields the protein CASRETGILDNEKLFF. The full variable domain, its missing parts supplied by reference TRBV25-1 and TRBJ1-4, is EADIYQTPRYLVIGTGKKITLECSQTMGHDKMYWYQQDPGMELHLIHYSYGVNSTEKGDLSSESTVSRIRTEHFPLTLESARPSHTSQYLCASRETGILDNEKLFFGSGTQLSVL.

The rearrangement joins TRBV7-9 to TRBJ1-4, with 9 bases identical to TRBD1. Germline V gene lookup returns CDR1 SEHNR and CDR2 FQNEAQ (reference sequence). The CDR3 totals 15 residues. V shed 4 bases and J 5 bases; nucleotides not matched to a gene: 5. In DNA, the CDR3 is TGTGCCAGCAGCTCCGGGACAGGGAGAAATGAAAAACTGTTTTTT. Translation gives CASSSGTGRNEKLFF.

The J gene is TRBJ2-1, the V gene TRBV6-5; 10 bases are shared with TRBD1. From germline, CDR1 is MNHEY and CDR2 SVGAGI. This CDR3 is 15 amino acids long. J lost 1 base, V lost 6 bases, and 3 bases had no gene match. CDR3 residues: CASRPDRGSYNEQFF. As DNA, the CDR3 is TGTGCCAGCAGACCGGACAGGGGGTCCTACAATGAGCAGTTCTTC.

In this sample, this clone turned up a few times. In the same sample, other DNA sequences code for this CDR3. The chain employs TRBV3-1 (or the pseudogene TRBV3-2) and TRBJ2-7, with 13 bases matching TRBD2. The CDR3 contains 14 residues. V was clipped by 6 bases and J by 3 bases; unmatched bases: 2. Germline CDR1 LGHDT, CDR2 YNNKEL (reference sequence). CDR3 sequence (DNA): TGTGCCAGCAGACGGACTAGCGGGAGCTACGAGCAGTACTTC. This encodes CASRRTSGSYEQYF.

J is TRBJ1-3 and V is TRBV19, with 10 bases matching TRBD1. Germline trimming cut 6 bases from V and 0 bases from J; bases unmatched to any gene: 5. Germline V gene sequence: CDR1 LNHDA, CDR2 SQIVND (reference sequence). The CDR3 is made up of 16 amino acids. CDR3 nucleotides: TGTGCCAGTAGCCGGGACAGGGGAGCCTCTGGAAACACCATATATTTT. Its protein product is CASSRDRGASGNTIYF.

V is TRBV11-2 and J is TRBJ2-7, with 8 nucleotides matching TRBD1. The V gene's germline CDR1 is SGHAT and CDR2 FQNNGV. V was clipped by 2 bases and J by 3 bases; unmatched bases: 3. The CDR3 is 14 residues long. The CDR3 protein is CASSLYGQGYEQYF. CDR3 DNA: TGTGCCAGCAGCTTATACGGACAGGGCTACGAGCAGTACTTC.

The J gene is TRBJ2-7, the V gene TRBV6-1; 10 bases agree with TRBD1. The CDR3 extends over 15 amino acids. The V gene end was trimmed by 3 bases and the J gene end by 0 bases; junction bases not matched to a gene: 2. Germline CDR1 reads MNHNS; CDR2 reads SASEGT. The CDR3 coding sequence is TGTGCCAGCAGTGATCGACAGGGGGCCTCCTACGAGCAGTACTTC. Its protein product is CASSDRQGASYEQYF.

The rearrangement uses TRBV5-1 and TRBJ1-1; 7 bases are shared with TRBD1. V lost 0 bases and J lost 0; bases outside the gene matches: 5. This CDR3 has 16 residues. CDR1 SGHRS and CDR2 YFSETQ come from the germline V gene. This chain's CDR3 is CASSLGTGAVNTEAFF. The CDR3, as DNA: TGCGCCAGCAGCTTGGGAACAGGGGCGGTGAACACTGAAGCTTTCTTT.

The CDR3 nucleotides are TGTGCCAGCAGCTTGGGACAGCCCTCCTACGAGCAGTACTTC. Translating gives CASSLGQPSYEQYF. The chain recombines TRBV7-2 with TRBJ2-7; 7 bases fit TRBD1. With 3 bases clipped from V and 0 bases from J, the junction kept 2 bases outside the gene matches. The germline CDR1 and CDR2 sequences are SGHTA and FQGNSA. The CDR3 is 14 amino acids. The full variable domain, rest sourced from reference TRBV7-2 and TRBJ2-7, is GAGVSQSPSNKVTEKGKDVELRCDPISGHTALYWYRQSLGQGLEFLIYFQGNSAPDKSGLPSDRFSAERTGGSVSTLTIQRTQQEDSAVYLCASSLGQPSYEQYFGPGTRLTVT.

The V call is TRBV19, the J call TRBJ2-7, with 9 bases aligning to TRBD2. Germline V CDR1 and CDR2: LNHDA, SQIVND (reference sequence). The CDR3 length is 15 residues. Unmatched junction bases numbered 5, after V lost 2 bases and J lost 3 bases. CDR3 region: CASSISSGVNYEQYF. CDR3 coding DNA: TGTGCCAGTAGTATATCTAGCGGGGTTAACTACGAGCAGTACTTC.

The gene calls are TRBV18 and TRBJ1-5; 7 nucleotides align to TRBD1. The germline gives CDR1 KGHSH, CDR2 LQKENI. V lost 2 bases, J lost 0 bases, and 1 base stayed unmatched. This CDR3 has 15 amino acids. The DNA of the CDR3 is TGTGCCAGCTCACCAGCAGGGGGTAGCAATCAGCCCCAGCATTTT. Protein: CASSPAGGSNQPQHF. Together with reference TRBV18 and TRBJ1-5, the CDR3 gives the full variable domain: NAGVMQNPRHLVRRRGQEARLRCSPMKGHSHVYWYRQLPEEGLKFMVYLQKENIIDESGMPKERFSAEFPKEGPSILRIQQVVRGDSAAYFCASSPAGGSNQPQHFGDGTRLSIL.